This T cell receptor (beta chain) was identified in a study of immune characterization of retroperitoneal liposarcoma. From the PCR reads, TCRdb called clonotypes with MiXCR, one entry per CDR3 protein. The sample records approximately 7,800 distinct CDR3 sequences, around 42% being singletons. The CDR3 runs 14 residues. Germline V CDR1 and CDR2: MNHNS, SASEGT. The chain couples TRBV6-1 to TRBJ2-1; D unclear. The assigned J gene may be wrong: the sequence end matches TRBJ2-5 better. This sequence was found in a male donor with retroperitoneal liposarcoma. Sequencing input: tumor tissue. The CDR3 DNA sequence: TGTGCCAGCAGTGAGACGGGCAGTCCAGAGACCCAGTACTTC. Translation gives CASSETGSPETQYF.